A selection of T cell receptor beta chains follows, all from one sample in a study of CD8 T cells in Susac syndrome. Each CDR3 protein gets one entry after TCRdb re-called the immunoSEQ multiplex PCR reads with MiXCR. The sample gives about 150,000 distinct CDR3 sequences, 95% to 96% of which show up once; roughly 0.16% is in the top ten. The sequencing sample was made of CD8+ T cells from PBMCs. These receptors all come from a human donor with multiple sclerosis. Each CDR3 is given with its conserved first and last residue. D genes are given only for firm matches.

>.|TRBJ2-7|TRBV19
CASRLGGVQYF
TGTGCCAGTAGACTGGGAGGAGTGCAGTACTTC
>TRBD1|TRBJ2-7|TRBV29-1
CSVYLGGTGVYEQYF
TGCAGCGTCTACCTAGGGGGGACAGGGGTCTACGAGCAGTACTTC
>TRBD1|TRBJ1-5|TRBV5-8
CASSLDRGRPNQPQHF
TGTGCCAGCAGCTTGGACAGGGGGCGACCGAATCAGCCCCAGCATTTT
>TRBD2|TRBJ2-7|TRBV6-6
CASSASGGSYEQYF
TGTGCCAGCAGTGCTAGCGGGGGCTCCTACGAGCAGTACTTC
>.|TRBJ2-3|TRBV7-9
CASSAGVLSTDTQYF
TGTGCCAGCAGCGCCGGGGTCCTCAGCACAGATACGCAGTATTTT
>.|TRBJ2-7|TRBV20-1
CGGILDGSYEQYF
TGCGGTGGTATCCTGGACGGTTCCTACGAGCAGTACTTC
>.|TRBJ2-3|TRBV9
CASSGQRDTDTQYF
TGTGCCAGCAGCGGACAGAGAGACACAGATACGCAGTATTTT
>.|TRBJ2-5|TRBV2
CASSDPTLAILQETQYF
TGTGCCAGCAGTGACCCTACTCTAGCGATCCTCCAAGAGACCCAGTACTTC
>.|TRBJ1-1|TRBV27
CASSLSVKGTEAFF
TGTGCCAGCAGTTTATCGGTTAAGGGCACTGAAGCTTTCTTT
>TRBD2|TRBJ2-4|TRBV4-1
CASSQLDFSSGGKGNIQYF
TGCGCCAGCAGCCAACTGGACTTCTCTAGCGGGGGGAAAGGAAACATTCAGTACTTC
>.|TRBJ1-5|TRBV7-9
CASSLGGDSNQPQHF
TGTGCCAGCAGCTTAGGAGGGGATAGCAATCAGCCCCAGCATTTT